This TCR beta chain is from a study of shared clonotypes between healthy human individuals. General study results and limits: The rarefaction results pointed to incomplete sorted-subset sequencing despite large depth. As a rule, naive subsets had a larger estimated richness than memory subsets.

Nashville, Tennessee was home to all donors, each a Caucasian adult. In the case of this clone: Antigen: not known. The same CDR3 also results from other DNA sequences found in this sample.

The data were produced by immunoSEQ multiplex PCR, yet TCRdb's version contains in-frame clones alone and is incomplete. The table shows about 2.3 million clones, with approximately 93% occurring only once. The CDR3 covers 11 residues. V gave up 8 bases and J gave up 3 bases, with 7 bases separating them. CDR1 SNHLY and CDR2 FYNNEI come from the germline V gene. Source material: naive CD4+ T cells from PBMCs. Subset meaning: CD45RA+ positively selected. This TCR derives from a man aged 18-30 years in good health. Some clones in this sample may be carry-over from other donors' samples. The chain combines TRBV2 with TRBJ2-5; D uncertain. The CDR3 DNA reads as TGTGCCAGCCGAACAAAAGAGACCCAGTACTTC. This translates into CASRTKETQYF.